A selection of T cell receptor beta chains follows, all from one sample in a study of shared clonotypes between healthy human individuals. The table came from immunoSEQ multiplex PCR; TCRdb's copy has only in-frame clones and leaves some out. The sample lists roughly 1,000,000 clones; approximately 80% were seen once. The material sequenced was memory CD4+ T cells from PBMCs. The receptors originated from a young man in good health. Some clones in this sample may be carry-over from other donors' samples. Each CDR3 is given with its conserved first and last residue.

v_call cdr3_aa
TRBV5-6 CASSYRTSGRETQYF
TRBV19 CASSMGPSPGSSYEQYF
TRBV4-2 CASSQDNAGTLNEQFF
TRBV4-3 CASSQDRGGTVYGYTF
TRBV18 CASSGQGAGSNQPQHF
TRBV5-1 CASRERQGVPNYGYTF
TRBV28 CASSSGAGILGHGYTF
TRBV5-8 CASSFGTGYTAQPQHF
TRBV15 CATSRAGALNTEAFF
TRBV5-1 CASSLAGTGSEKLFF
TRBV7-9 CASGPGQGTNEQFF
TRBV7-2 CASSLGRRWETQYF
TRBV1 CTSSKSLGRSNIQYF
TRBV5-4 CASSFTGAHEQYF
TRBV5-5 CASSAYPGPNTEAFF
TRBV6-4 CASRQTNNSPLHF
TRBV29-1 CSGRLAGAYNEQFF
TRBV5-1 CASSPVGRGTPGETQYF
TRBV10-3 CAIREREQVDTQYF
TRBV28 CASRLAGGRADTQYF
TRBV5-4 CASSLAVGTTDTQYF
TRBV18 CASSATGAHQPQHF
TRBV7-9 CASSPRTSGLNEQFF
TRBV28 CASRNRDTRTDTQYF
TRBV18 CASSPDGTGGYTF
TRBV5-5 CASSSSLQSYGYTF
TRBV18 CASSPEAQANQHF
TRBV5-1 CASSSDRGDRETQYF
TRBV6-6 CASSYVLASSSYEQYF
TRBV5-1 CASELGLAEGYTDTQYF
TRBV5-1 CASSTGDRVGGELFF
TRBV29-1 CSVPLGLAGGFVYNEQFF
TRBV5-4 CASSLSGRSGNTIYF
TRBV16 CASSQGYYGYTF
TRBV4-2 CASSQRESTDTQYF
TRBV7-2 CASSFSQGWADTQYF
TRBV11-2 CASSSGSYEQYF
TRBV7-2 CASSRNRQGSSYEQYF
TRBV9 CASSGIAGPVTDTQYF
TRBV28 CASSFLAGGVYEQYF
TRBV7-9 CASSRQGGYEQYF
TRBV30 CAWSGPGGRNTEAFF
TRBV6-1 CASNTVGGLGGYTF
TRBV4-1 CASSQDFKRFF
TRBV2 CASNVGTSGSDTQYF
TRBV7-3 CASSPTGGYEAFF
TRBV4-2 CASSPPVGNEQFF
TRBV7-3 CASSYGLAGIDEQFF
TRBV2 CAGRPGTAQETQYF
TRBV2 CASSSGINEKLFF
TRBV6-1 CASSESPWEETQYF
TRBV10-1 CASSERQVARGTEAFF
TRBV11-2 CASSPPGRSSYEQYF